This T cell receptor (beta chain) was observed in a study of T cells in localized non-small cell lung cancer. Study-level points and caveats: Sequencing, confined to only one tumor region, leaves heterogeneity possible.

Germline CDR1 and CDR2: SGHDT and YYEEEE. V lost 4 bases to trimming and J lost 3 bases; unmatched junction nucleotides: 5. CDR3 length equals 16 residues. For this clone: As yet, its antigen is unknown.

Assay used: immunoSEQ multiplex PCR; TCRdb lists only in-frame clones, some missing. Of under 75,000 clones in the sample, 85% to 90% were seen once. This TCR came from a male donor aged 60 or over with stage III squamous cell lung carcinoma. The chain joins TRBV5-6 to TRBJ2-5; 14 positions match TRBD2. Specimen: peripheral blood, collected before any cancer treatment. Here the CDR3 DNA reads TGTGCCAGCAGCCTCCCGACTAGCGGGGGGGAAGAGACCCAGTACTTC. This translates into CASSLPTSGGEETQYF.